These 11 T cell receptor beta chains were sequenced from one sample in a study of blood T cell repertoires in COVID-19. TCRdb's table, derived via immunoSEQ multiplex PCR, lists solely in-frame clones and lacks some. The sample has around 30,000 clones, 70% to 90% seen once. The sample comprised peripheral blood. These receptors all come from a man aged 60-69 years with active COVID-19.

The chain links TRBV18 to TRBJ2-5; D ambiguous. Trimming pared 2 bases from V and 2 bases from J, leaving 6 bases between. The CDR3 sequence is 13 residues long. Looked up from germline, CDR1 is KGHSH and CDR2 is LQKENI. The CDR3 nucleotides are TGTGCCAGCTCACCAATCCAGCAAGAGACCCAGTACTTC. Protein sequence: CASSPIQQETQYF. Supplemented by reference TRBV18 and TRBJ2-5, the full variable domain reads NAGVMQNPRHLVRRRGQEARLRCSPMKGHSHVYWYRQLPEEGLKFMVYLQKENIIDESGMPKERFSAEFPKEGPSILRIQQVVRGDSAAYFCASSPIQQETQYFGPGTRLLVL.

This chain uses TRBV4-2 with TRBJ2-3; 8 nucleotides align to TRBD2. Trimming took 4 bases from V and 5 from J; bases not matched to a gene: 17. This CDR3 comprises 18 residues. Germline assignment: CDR1 LGHNA and CDR2 YNFKEQ. CDR3 in DNA: TGTGCCAGCAGCCCTGGGACCGGAAAGCGGGAGTTTAAAGATACGCAGTATTTT. It codes for CASSPGTGKREFKDTQYF.

The chain couples TRBV7-9 to TRBJ2-3; no clear D. Trimming shortened V by 4 bases and J by 6 bases, and 11 bases separated the two germline ends. The CDR3 runs to 13 residues. Germline V gene lookup returns CDR1 SEHNR and CDR2 FQNEAQ (reference sequence). The CDR3: CASSSFLLDTQYF. CDR3 DNA sequence: TGTGCCAGCAGCTCTTTTCTTTTGGATACGCAGTATTTT.

This clone was observed a few times. J is TRBJ2-7 and V is TRBV2; TRBD1 matches 7 bases. CDR3 length equals 13 residues. Germline V gene lookup returns CDR1 SNHLY and CDR2 FYNNEI. Germline trimming cut 6 bases from V and 2 bases from J; bases unmatched to any gene: 4. The CDR3 sequence is CASRRQGTYEQYF. The DNA of the CDR3 is TGTGCCAGCAGGAGACAGGGCACCTACGAGCAGTACTTC.

The chain links TRBV28 to TRBJ2-1; 7 bases agree with TRBD2. Trimming took 6 bases from V and 5 from J; bases not matched to a gene: 13. This CDR3 is built from 16 residues. Germline V gene sequence: CDR1 MDHEN, CDR2 SYDVKM. CDR3 loop: CASRSGTHSGHNEQFF. The CDR3 DNA reads as TGTGCCAGCAGGTCCGGGACCCATAGCGGGCACAATGAGCAGTTCTTC. The full variable domain, in which reference TRBV28 and TRBJ2-1 provide the parts outside the CDR3, is DVKVTQSSRYLVKRTGEKVFLECVQDMDHENMFWYRQDPGLGLRLIYFSYDVKMKEKGDIPEGYSVSREKKERFSLILESASTNQTSMYLCASRSGTHSGHNEQFFGPGTRLTVL.

The V call is TRBV9, the J call TRBJ2-1; tentatively, D is TRBD2 (5 bases). This CDR3 is 16 amino acids long. Germline-derived CDR1 and CDR2 are SGDLS and YYNGEE. Trimming took 0 bases from V and 0 from J, leaving 10 bases between them. Here the CDR3 reads CASSVEAASSYNEQFF. DNA of the CDR3: TGTGCCAGCAGCGTAGAAGCGGCTAGCTCCTACAATGAGCAGTTCTTC.

The V gene is TRBV27, the J gene TRBJ2-2; possibly TRBD2 for D (6 bases). With 6 bases removed from V and 8 bases from J, the gap between germline ends came to 16 bases. CDR1 is MNHEY, CDR2 SMNVEV, per germline (reference sequence). This CDR3 region has 14 residues. CDR3 sequence: CASRAGPSFGELFF. For the CDR3, the DNA is TGTGCCAGCAGGGCGGGACCTTCATTTGGGGAGCTGTTTTTT.

The chain employs TRBV7-2 and TRBJ2-3, with D maybe TRBD2 (6 bases). Trimming cost V 0 bases and J 0 bases, with 7 bases left between them. Per the germline V gene, CDR1 is SGHTA and CDR2 is FQGNSA. The CDR3 length is 15 residues. In DNA form, the CDR3 reads TGTGCCAGCAGCTTAGCGGGGAGGAGCACAGATACGCAGTATTTT. Its protein is CASSLAGRSTDTQYF.

The gene calls are TRBV7-8 and TRBJ2-5; D is undetermined. Germline assignment: CDR1 SGHVS and CDR2 FQNEAQ. The germline V and J ends were trimmed by 6 bases and 3 bases, with 14 bases remaining between them. CDR3 size: 14 residues. CDR3 in amino acids: CASRGIAWEETQYF. CDR3 DNA: TGTGCCAGCAGAGGAATAGCTTGGGAAGAGACCCAGTACTTC.

The chain joins TRBV5-1 to TRBJ1-4; a weak D match, TRBD1 (6 bases). Between the trimmed V and J ends, which lost 2 bases and 8 bases, there was a span of 16 bases. Germline V gene sequence: CDR1 SGHRS, CDR2 YFSETQ. CDR3 length equals 15 residues. In nucleotides, the CDR3 is TGCGCCAGCAGCTTAATGGGGGCGCCGAGGGAAAAACTGTTTTTT. Amino acid sequence: CASSLMGAPREKLFF.

The chain has TRBV28 and TRBJ2-7; 7 nucleotides match TRBD1. J was trimmed by 2 bases and V by 7 bases; bases with no gene match: 8. Germline-derived CDR1 and CDR2 are MDHEN and SYDVKM. CDR3 length equals 14 residues. CDR3 DNA sequence: TGTGCCAGCACCCCGGTAGGACAGGCCTACGAGCAGTACTTC. Protein: CASTPVGQAYEQYF.